This T cell receptor (beta chain) derives from a study of blood T cells in healthy people across ages. Broader study findings: Unsorted PBMCs ruled out conclusive naive versus antigen-experienced comparison.

The CDR3 totals 13 residues. V was shortened by 3 bases and J by 10 bases, with 18 bases between the two germline ends. Germline-derived CDR1 and CDR2 are GTSNPN and SVGIG (reference sequence). A J-beta primer mix and a sample-barcoded 5' primer were used in a second PCR of roughly 6 to 11 cycles. TCRdb re-analysed the 5' RACE reads in MiXCR, keeping a single row per CDR3 protein. The sample contains about 1.7 million distinct CDR3 sequences, over 25% of which appear only once. A note on this clonotype: What it binds is not known.

This clonotype was sampled from a woman between 25 and 40 years old in good health. The chain employs TRBV30 and TRBJ1-2, with TRBD1 as a possible D gene (6 bases). Sequencing was performed on blood. The DNA for the CDR3 is TGTGCCTGGAGCCCAATCCCACAGGGTACCTACACCTTC. Residues: CAWSPIPQGTYTF.